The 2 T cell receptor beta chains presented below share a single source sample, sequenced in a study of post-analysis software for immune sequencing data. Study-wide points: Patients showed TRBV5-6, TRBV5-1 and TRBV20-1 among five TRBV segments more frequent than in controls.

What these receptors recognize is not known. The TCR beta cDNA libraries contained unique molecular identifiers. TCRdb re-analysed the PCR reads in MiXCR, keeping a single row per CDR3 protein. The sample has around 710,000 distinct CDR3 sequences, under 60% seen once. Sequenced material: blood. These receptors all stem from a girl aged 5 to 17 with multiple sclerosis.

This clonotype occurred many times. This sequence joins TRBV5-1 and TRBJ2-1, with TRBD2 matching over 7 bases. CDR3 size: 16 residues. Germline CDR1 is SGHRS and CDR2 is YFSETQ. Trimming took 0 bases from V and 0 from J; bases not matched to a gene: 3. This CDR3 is CASSLVGGSSYNEQFF. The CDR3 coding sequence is TGCGCCAGCAGCTTGGTGGGCGGGAGCTCCTACAATGAGCAGTTCTTC.

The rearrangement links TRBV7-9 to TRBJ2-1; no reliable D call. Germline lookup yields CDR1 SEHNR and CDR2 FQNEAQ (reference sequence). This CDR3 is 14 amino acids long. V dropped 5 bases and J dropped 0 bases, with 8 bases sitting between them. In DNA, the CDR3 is TGTGCCAGCAGCGACCGGACCTCCTACAATGAGCAGTTCTTC. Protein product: CASSDRTSYNEQFF.